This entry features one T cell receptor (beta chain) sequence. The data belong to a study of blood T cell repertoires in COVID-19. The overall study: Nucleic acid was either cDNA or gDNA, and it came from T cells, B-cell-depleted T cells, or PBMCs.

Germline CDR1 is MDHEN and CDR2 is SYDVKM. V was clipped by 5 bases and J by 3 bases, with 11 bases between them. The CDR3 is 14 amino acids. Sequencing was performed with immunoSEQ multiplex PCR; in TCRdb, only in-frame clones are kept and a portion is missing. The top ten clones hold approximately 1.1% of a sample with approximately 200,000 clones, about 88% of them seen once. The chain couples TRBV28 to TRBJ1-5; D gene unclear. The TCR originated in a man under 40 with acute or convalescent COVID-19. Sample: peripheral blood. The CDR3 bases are TGTGCCAGCAGTCCTCTCGGGAACAATCAGCCCCAGCATTTT. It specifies CASSPLGNNQPQHF.